These 27 T cell receptor beta chains came from one sample sequenced in a study of T cell responses to AZD1222 COVID-19 vaccine. Libraries were prepared by immunoSEQ multiplex PCR; TCRdb keeps only in-frame clonotypes and omits some of them. The table lists 70,000 to 95,000 clones, 89% of them singletons. This sample comprised peripheral blood, obtained on day 0 of MenACWY control vaccination. The receptors stem from an adult in good health.

The chain employs TRBV30 and TRBJ1-6; D is ambiguous. The V gene lost 8 bases and the J gene lost 0 bases, with 8 bases spanning the gap. The germline CDR1 and CDR2 sequences are GTSNPN and SVGIG (reference sequence). The CDR3 is made up of 13 amino acids. This CDR3 reads CARESSYNSPLHF. The CDR3 DNA follows: TGTGCCCGCGAGAGCTCCTATAATTCACCCCTCCACTTT. The full variable domain, in which reference TRBV30 and TRBJ1-6 provide the parts outside the CDR3, is SQTIHQWPATLVQPVGSPLSLECTVEGTSNPNLYWYRQAAGRGLQLLFYSVGIGQISSEVPQNLSASRPQDRQFILSSKKLLLSDSGFYLCARESSYNSPLHFGNGTRLTVT.

The V call is TRBV4-1, the J call TRBJ2-2; the match to TRBD1 covers 7 bases. From germline, CDR1 is MGHRA and CDR2 YSYEKL. Germline trimming cut 4 bases from V and 8 bases from J; bases unmatched to any gene: 16. The length of the CDR3 is 17 residues. The CDR3, as DNA: TGCGCCAGCAGCCCGAGCTACAGGGGTTTAGCTTCTGGGGAGCTGTTTTTT. Protein product: CASSPSYRGLASGELFF.

A single count supports this clone. The rearrangement links TRBV5-1 to TRBJ1-1; possible D gene TRBD1, 5 bases. Germline lookup yields CDR1 SGHRS and CDR2 YFSETQ. CDR3 size: 12 residues. The V and J ends lost 5 bases and 4 bases respectively, with 9 bases between them. The CDR3 spells CASRDGATEAFF. CDR3 DNA sequence: TGCGCCAGCAGGGACGGGGCCACTGAAGCTTTCTTT.

The chain has TRBV4-1 and TRBJ2-5; D is undetermined. Germline lookup yields CDR1 MGHRA and CDR2 YSYEKL. This CDR3 spans 11 amino acids. V was cut by 7 bases and J by 4 bases, with 7 bases left in between. DNA of the CDR3: TGCGCCAGCATGATGTTAGAGACCCAGTACTTC. Encoded protein: CASMMLETQYF.

The chain uses TRBV29-1 and TRBJ1-1; D gene unclear. CDR1 is SQVTM and CDR2 is ANQGSEA in the germline V gene. V dropped 5 bases and J dropped 3 bases, with 10 bases sitting between them. The CDR3 loop spans 12 amino acids. The CDR3 sequence is CSVSRRDTEAFF. The CDR3 DNA is TGCAGCGTTTCAAGGAGGGACACTGAAGCTTTCTTT.

V and J are TRBV6-5 and TRBJ2-3; a weak D match, TRBD2 (6 bases). This CDR3 has 14 residues. The germline V gene encodes CDR1 MNHEY and CDR2 SVGAGI. V was trimmed by 6 bases and J by 4 bases, leaving 14 bases between them. DNA for the CDR3: TGTGCCAGCAGGCGGGACGGTCGGTCAGATACGCAGTATTTT. It translates to CASRRDGRSDTQYF.

The chain links TRBV6-5 to TRBJ1-1; TRBD1 might be the D (6 bases). V lost 7 bases and J lost 1, with 13 bases in between. This CDR3 is 14 amino acids long. Germline V CDR1 and CDR2: MNHEY, SVGAGI. This chain's CDR3 is CASTKGGSNTEAFF. CDR3 sequence (DNA): TGTGCCAGCACCAAAGGGGGTTCGAACACTGAAGCTTTCTTT.

This clone was detected only once. The V gene is TRBV2, the J gene TRBJ2-7; tentatively, D is TRBD1 (6 bases). Germline CDR1 SNHLY, CDR2 FYNNEI. The CDR3 covers 14 residues. V was pared by 6 bases and J by 0 bases, with 12 bases between. CDR3 residues: CASRHREPSYEQYF. The CDR3 DNA follows: TGTGCCAGCAGGCACAGGGAACCCTCCTACGAGCAGTACTTC.

This clone was found once. CDR3 protein: CASSRNRGNTEAFF. The CDR3 DNA sequence: TGTGCCAGCAGCCGCAACAGGGGTAACACTGAAGCTTTCTTT. This rearrangement joins TRBV7-9 to TRBJ1-1; 7 bases are a match to TRBD1. V lost 5 bases, J lost 2 bases, and 5 bases stayed unmatched. Germline CDR1 SEHNR, CDR2 FQNEAQ (reference sequence). This CDR3 comprises 14 residues.

V gene TRBV20-1 combines with J gene TRBJ1-1; D gene unclear. The ends were cut back, 3 bases at V and 0 bases at J, with 14 bases in the middle. The germline CDR1 and CDR2 sequences are DFQATT and SNEGSKA (reference sequence). The CDR3 covers 15 residues. CDR3 sequence (DNA): TGCAGTGCTAGTCAGCCGACCGCATTGAACACTGAAGCTTTCTTT. Translating gives CSASQPTALNTEAFF.

This chain uses TRBV4-3 with TRBJ1-4; D is ambiguous. CDR1 and CDR2 (germline): LGHNA, YSLEER. The V end lost 0 bases, the J end lost 7 bases, and 12 bases lay between the germline ends. The CDR3 is made up of 15 amino acids. CDR3 sequence (DNA): TGCGCCAGCAGCCAAGATAAAAAGGGAGGTGAAAAACTGTTTTTT. Amino acids: CASSQDKKGGEKLFF.

CDR3 sequence reads: CASSDFSPLHF. CDR3 in DNA: TGTGCCAGCAGTGATTTTTCACCCCTCCACTTT. The gene calls are TRBV2 and TRBJ1-6; D unclear. The CDR3 consists of 11 residues. With 3 bases removed from V and 9 bases from J, the gap between germline ends came to 3 bases. Germline V lookup: CDR1 SNHLY, CDR2 FYNNEI. Together with reference TRBV2 and TRBJ1-6, the CDR3 gives the full variable domain: EPEVTQTPSHQVTQMGQEVILRCVPISNHLYFYWYRQILGQKVEFLVSFYNNEISEKSEIFDDQFSVERPDGSNFTLKIRSTKLEDSAMYFCASSDFSPLHFGNGTRLTVT.

The chain is built from TRBV10-1 and TRBJ2-3; D gene uncertain. The CDR3 spans 15 residues. Trimming removed 3 bases from V and 1 base from J, with 11 bases in between. CDR1 is WNHNN and CDR2 is SYGVQD in the germline V gene (reference sequence). CDR3 sequence reads: CASSDGAAGTDTQYF. CDR3 in DNA: TGCGCCAGCAGTGACGGTGCGGCCGGCACAGATACGCAGTATTTT.

This chain links TRBV6-5 with TRBJ1-4; TRBD1 is a possible D gene (5 bases). Looked up from germline, CDR1 is MNHEY and CDR2 is SVGAGI. Between the trimmed V and J ends, which lost 0 bases and 8 bases, there was a span of 13 bases. The CDR3 runs to 15 residues. The CDR3 region has the DNA TGTGCCAGCAGTTACTCGGGGGGGAGAGGGGAAAAACTGTTTTTT. Translating gives CASSYSGGRGEKLFF.

This clone was seen a single time. The J gene is TRBJ2-5, the V gene TRBV6-6, with D possibly matching TRBD1 (6 bases). The CDR3 sequence is 13 residues long. V shed 8 bases and J shed 5 bases, with 15 bases lying between them. Germline CDR1 is MNHNY and CDR2 is SVGAGI (reference sequence). Here the CDR3 DNA reads TGTGCCAGCCTTCGAACCACAGGGGAGACCCAGTACTTC. The encoded protein is CASLRTTGETQYF.

The rearrangement links TRBV19 to TRBJ1-2; 7 bases agree with TRBD1. The CDR3 consists of 13 residues. Germline V gene lookup returns CDR1 LNHDA and CDR2 SQIVND (reference sequence). With V trimmed by 5 bases and J by 8 bases, 8 bases remained unmatched. CDR3 nucleotides: TGTGCCAGTAGTCCCAGACAGGGAGGCGGCTACACCTTC. Residues: CASSPRQGGGYTF.

The chain recombines TRBV4-1 with TRBJ2-3, with D possibly being TRBD2 (5 bases). This CDR3 has 14 residues. The germline V gene encodes CDR1 MGHRA and CDR2 YSYEKL. V lost 8 bases and J 7 bases, leaving 19 bases between the germline ends. DNA for the CDR3: TGCGCCAGCGGGCCGGCGGGCGGAGGTTATACGCAGTATTTT. Its protein is CASGPAGGGYTQYF.

The chain is built from TRBV11-1 and TRBJ2-5; D is uncertain. The CDR3 spans 12 residues. The V end lost 0 bases, the J end lost 5 bases, and 4 bases lay between the germline ends. Germline V gives CDR1 SGHAT, CDR2 FQDESV (reference sequence). CDR3 region: CASSLAGETQYF. The CDR3 DNA is TGTGCCAGCAGCTTAGCGGGGGAGACCCAGTACTTC.

The chain has TRBV25-1 and TRBJ2-7; TRBD1 matches at 9 bases. The junction had 7 bases not matched to a gene; V was cut back by 3 bases and J by 1 base. Germline assignment: CDR1 MGHDK and CDR2 SYGVNS. The CDR3 is 16 residues long. The CDR3 DNA reads as TGTGCCAGCAGTGAGTCACCGGGACAGGGTTCCTACGAGCAGTACTTC. Its protein is CASSESPGQGSYEQYF.

The CDR3 bases are TGTGCCACCAGCAGAGATCACGGGGGCTCCTACAATGAGCAGTTCTTC. The encoded protein is CATSRDHGGSYNEQFF. V usage is TRBV15 and J usage is TRBJ2-1, with a possible D match to TRBD2 (6 bases). V was shortened by 0 bases and J by 0 bases, with 9 bases between the two germline ends. Germline CDR1 reads LNHNV; CDR2 reads YYDKDF (reference sequence). This CDR3 contains 16 residues.

The CDR3 coding sequence is TGCGCCAGTAACCTACTTGACTCTGGGACAGATACGCAGTATTTT. This gives the protein CASNLLDSGTDTQYF. The chain uses TRBV5-1 and TRBJ2-3; no firm D call. V lost 8 bases to trimming and J lost 3 bases, with 19 bases between them. The CDR3 runs 15 residues. Germline values: CDR1 SGHRS, CDR2 YFSETQ.

The chain couples TRBV15 to TRBJ2-7; the D gene is possibly TRBD1 (5 bases). Germline lookup yields CDR1 LNHNV and CDR2 YYDKDF (reference sequence). This CDR3 has 13 residues. The V and J ends lost 2 bases and 3 bases respectively, with 8 bases between them. CDR3 in amino acids: CATSRPGLYEQYF. DNA of the CDR3: TGTGCCACCAGCAGACCAGGGCTCTACGAGCAGTACTTC.

The chain recombines TRBV4-1 with TRBJ1-5; no clear D gene. Germline V gene sequence: CDR1 MGHRA, CDR2 YSYEKL. Trimming left V 3 bases short and J 11 bases short, with 14 bases between. The CDR3 runs 13 residues. The CDR3 bases are TGCGCCAGCAGCCATAACCGTCTGGAAGCCCAGCATTTT. Translated: CASSHNRLEAQHF.

The V gene is TRBV3-1 (or the pseudogene TRBV3-2), the J gene TRBJ2-5; 9 nucleotides align to TRBD2. Germline CDR1 reads LGHDT; CDR2 reads YNNKEL (reference sequence). The junction had 8 bases not matched to a gene; V was cut back by 4 bases and J by 5 bases. This CDR3 contains 15 residues. The CDR3, as DNA: TGTGCCAGCAGCCCTCCGGGACTAGCTGGCGAGACCCAGTACTTC. This codes for CASSPPGLAGETQYF.

This chain uses TRBV3-1 (or the pseudogene TRBV3-2) with TRBJ1-5; D remains ambiguous. Deletions cut 0 bases from V and 4 bases from J, with 4 bases between. This CDR3 region has 13 residues. CDR1 is LGHDT, CDR2 YNNKEL, per germline (reference sequence). CDR3 coding DNA: TGTGCCAGCAGCCAAGATCTGAATCAGCCCCAGCATTTT. Encoded protein: CASSQDLNQPQHF.

The rearrangement joins TRBV6-5 to TRBJ2-5; 9 nucleotides align to TRBD1. The CDR3 runs to 14 residues. CDR1 MNHEY and CDR2 SVGAGI come from the germline V gene. V lost 6 bases and J lost 5; bases outside the gene matches: 7. The CDR3 DNA follows: TGTGCCAGCAGCCTGGGACAGGGACCGGAGACCCAGTACTTC. Translated, it gives CASSLGQGPETQYF.

This chain connects TRBV11-2 to TRBJ1-6; 9 bases map to TRBD1. Germline V gene data show CDR1 as SGHAT and CDR2 as FQNNGV. J gave up 6 bases and V 2 bases, and 2 bases lay outside the gene matches. The CDR3 covers 15 residues. For the CDR3, the DNA is TGTGCCAGCAGCTTATCGGACAGGGGTAATTCACCCCTCCACTTT. It specifies CASSLSDRGNSPLHF.